This entry lists 13 T cell receptor beta chains sequenced from one sample in a study of blood T cell repertoires in COVID-19. Profiled with immunoSEQ multiplex PCR; TCRdb holds only in-frame clones, not every one. The sample contains roughly 84,000 clones, about 82% of which appear only once. Source material: peripheral blood. The receptors stem from an elderly woman with acute or convalescent COVID-19.

The J gene is TRBJ2-5, the V gene TRBV7-8; the match to TRBD2 covers 10 bases. CDR3 length equals 20 residues. V dropped 4 bases and J dropped 1; count of bases not matched to a gene: 18. Germline V lookup: CDR1 SGHVS, CDR2 FQNEAQ. CDR3 DNA sequence: TGTGCCAGCAGCTCTAGGGTCCGGAGCGGGGGGGCCTTTGTCCAAGAGACCCAGTACTTC. Translation gives CASSSRVRSGGAFVQETQYF.

This clone was found once. The chain carries TRBV19 and TRBJ1-2; no firm D call. Per germline, CDR1 LNHDA and CDR2 SQIVND (reference sequence). Trimming took 8 bases from V and 5 from J, leaving 12 bases between them. This CDR3 region has 12 residues. The CDR3 region has the DNA TGTGCCAGTGTCGGGTCCCATTATGGCTACACCTTC. As protein: CASVGSHYGYTF.

V and J are TRBV9 and TRBJ2-3; D not certain. CDR1 and CDR2 from the germline V gene are SGDLS and YYNGEE. The CDR3 runs 15 residues. The germline V and J ends were trimmed by 2 bases and 0 bases, with 10 bases remaining between them. This CDR3 reads CASSVLSTSTDTQYF. CDR3 DNA: TGTGCCAGCAGCGTCCTATCCACTAGCACAGATACGCAGTATTTT.

The rearrangement joins TRBV15 to TRBJ2-2, with D possibly matching TRBD1 (6 bases). Germline loops: CDR1 LNHNV, CDR2 YYDKDF (reference sequence). V was pared by 0 bases and J by 7 bases, with 9 bases between. The length of the CDR3 is 14 residues. CDR3 protein: CATSRDRGRGELFF. Written as DNA, the CDR3 is TGTGCCACCAGCAGAGACAGGGGTCGCGGGGAGCTGTTTTTT.

This clone was detected only a few times. CDR3 in DNA: TGTGCCAGCTCACCCGATCACAGGGACACTGAAGCTTTCTTT. Translating gives CASSPDHRDTEAFF. The rearrangement joins TRBV18 to TRBJ1-1; tentatively, D is TRBD1 (6 bases). Germline V gene lookup returns CDR1 KGHSH and CDR2 LQKENI. The CDR3 covers 14 residues. Trimming left V 3 bases short and J 3 bases short, with 11 bases between.

The rearrangement uses TRBV27 and TRBJ1-5; D not resolved. V lost 3 bases and J lost 4, with 10 bases in between. The V gene's germline CDR1 is MNHEY and CDR2 SMNVEV (reference sequence). CDR3 length equals 14 residues. The CDR3 reads CASSFHQKNQPQHF. DNA of the CDR3: TGTGCCAGCAGTTTTCACCAGAAAAATCAGCCCCAGCATTTT.

This clone appeared once. The genes are TRBV7-2 and TRBJ2-5, with a tentative D call TRBD1 (6 bases). Germline-derived CDR1 and CDR2 are SGHTA and FQGNSA. V gave up 5 bases and J gave up 4 bases, with 14 bases separating them. The CDR3 contains 14 residues. CDR3 in amino acids: CASSLQGGAETQYF. CDR3 in DNA: TGTGCCAGCAGCCTACAGGGCGGCGCAGAGACCCAGTACTTC.

The V gene is TRBV25-1, the J gene TRBJ1-2; perhaps TRBD1 as D (5 bases). CDR3 length: 17 amino acids. Trimming pared 2 bases from V and 1 base from J, leaving 17 bases between. Germline loops: CDR1 MGHDK, CDR2 SYGVNS. The CDR3 region is CASSERPRDRRNYGYTF. CDR3 sequence (DNA): TGTGCCAGCAGTGAAAGGCCGCGGGACCGCCGTAACTATGGCTACACCTTC.

The chain employs TRBV5-5 and TRBJ2-2; D call uncertain. Germline CDR1 reads SGHKS; CDR2 reads YYEKEE (reference sequence). The CDR3 extends over 15 amino acids. The V gene lost 4 bases and the J gene lost 0 bases, with 10 bases spanning the gap. The CDR3 loop reads CASSLGPTNTGELFF. The CDR3 region has the DNA TGTGCCAGCAGCCTTGGGCCTACGAACACCGGGGAGCTGTTTTTT.

The CDR3 here is CASSPSATDTQYF. CDR3 in DNA: TGTGCCAGCTCACCTAGTGCCACAGATACGCAGTATTTT. V and J are TRBV18 and TRBJ2-3; no firm D call. The germline gives CDR1 KGHSH, CDR2 LQKENI. Between the trimmed V and J ends, which lost 3 bases and 2 bases, there was a span of 6 bases. The CDR3 contains 13 residues.

The chain carries TRBV6-1 and TRBJ1-2; D possibly corresponds to TRBD1 (6 bases). From germline, CDR1 is MNHNS and CDR2 SASEGT. Trimming left V 2 bases short and J 7 bases short, with 11 bases between. CDR3 length equals 13 residues. CDR3 bases: TGTGCCAGCAGTGAAATGGGGGCGAGTGGCTACACCTTC. This translates into CASSEMGASGYTF.

The rearrangement uses TRBV5-1 and TRBJ2-3; the D gene is possibly TRBD1 (8 bases). V lost 1 base and J 4 bases, leaving 10 bases between the germline ends. Per the germline V gene, CDR1 is SGHRS and CDR2 is YFSETQ. This CDR3 is built from 14 residues. DNA for the CDR3: TGCGCCAGCAGCTTGACAGGGGGGGCAGATACGCAGTATTTT. Protein sequence: CASSLTGGADTQYF.

J is TRBJ1-2 and V is TRBV28; D not certain. In germline, CDR1 is MDHEN, CDR2 SYDVKM. Trimming removed 2 bases from V and 4 bases from J, with 2 bases in between. This CDR3 spans 11 amino acids. Here the CDR3 DNA reads TGTGCCAGCAGTTTACGCTATGGCTACACCTTC. Protein: CASSLRYGYTF.